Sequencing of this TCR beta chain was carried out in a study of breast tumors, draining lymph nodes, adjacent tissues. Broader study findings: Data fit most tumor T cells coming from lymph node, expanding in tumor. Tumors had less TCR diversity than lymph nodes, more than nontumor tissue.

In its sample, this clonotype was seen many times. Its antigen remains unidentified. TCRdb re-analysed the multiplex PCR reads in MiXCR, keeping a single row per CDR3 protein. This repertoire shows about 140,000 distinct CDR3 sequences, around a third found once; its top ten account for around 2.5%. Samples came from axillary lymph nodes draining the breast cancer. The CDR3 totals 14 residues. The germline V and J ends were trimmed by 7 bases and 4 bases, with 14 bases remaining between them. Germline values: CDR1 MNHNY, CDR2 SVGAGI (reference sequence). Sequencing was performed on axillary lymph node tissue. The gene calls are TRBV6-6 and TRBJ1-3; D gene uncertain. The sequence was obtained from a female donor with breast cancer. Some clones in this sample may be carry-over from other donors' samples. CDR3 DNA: TGTGCCAGCACCAACTTAGATTACGGAAACACCATATATTTT. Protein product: CASTNLDYGNTIYF.